This T cell receptor beta chain appears in the sequencing data of a study of cytomegalovirus exposure and HLA in healthy donors. Whole-study findings and limits: Accurate predictions that matched the HLA-A and HLA-B alleles of most subjects were reportedly made from TCR beta sequences. A later analysis reportedly found that, within productive TCRs, an Asian-associated ancestry cluster had fewer N-insertions than the mean observed across the roughly 690 donors.

Remarks on this clone: Its antigen is undetermined.

The PCR used 60 Vbeta and 13 Jbeta primers. Generated by immunoSEQ multiplex PCR, the TCRdb table keeps only in-frame clones and is missing some. Of around 150,000 clones in the sample, 70% to 80% were seen once. The CDR3 spans 14 residues. Germline values: CDR1 SGHRS, CDR2 YFSETQ. V gave up 3 bases and J gave up 3 bases, with 11 bases separating them. Sequencing was performed on PBMCs. The V and J genes are TRBV5-1 and TRBJ2-3, with D possibly TRBD1 on 6 matching bases. The origin of this receptor is a man aged 50 to 59 in good health and CMV-seropositive. In DNA, the CDR3 is TGCGCCAGCAGCTCATACGACAGGACAGATACGCAGTATTTT. Its protein product is CASSSYDRTDTQYF.